This T cell receptor beta chain originates from a study of blood T cell repertoires in COVID-19. Profiling relied on immunoSEQ multiplex PCR, and the TCRdb table lists in-frame clones only, not all of them. The sample yields about 47,000 clones, roughly 90% seen once. In germline, CDR1 is SGHRS, CDR2 YFSETQ. The V segment lost 6 bases and the J segment 0 bases; nucleotides outside the gene matches: 4. CDR3 length: 16 residues. The sequencing input was peripheral blood. J is TRBJ2-1 and V is TRBV5-1, with 12 bases aligning to TRBD2. This TCR derives from a man aged 45-65 years with active COVID-19. The CDR3, as DNA: TGCGCCAGCACGCGGACTAGCGGGGTCTCCTACAATGAGCAGTTCTTC. Translation: CASTRTSGVSYNEQFF.